A single sample gave rise to the 22 T cell receptor beta chains below, sequenced in a study of cytomegalovirus exposure and HLA in healthy donors. Primers included in the PCR were 60 Vbeta and 13 Jbeta primers. This table comes from immunoSEQ multiplex PCR, and its TCRdb copy is limited to in-frame clones, with some not included. The sample contains some 210,000 clones, around 80% of which appear only once. Material: PBMCs. The source of these receptors is a male donor in good health and CMV-seronegative.

V usage is TRBV6-1 and J usage is TRBJ1-1; D unresolved. Trimming cost V 6 bases and J 2 bases, with 13 bases left between them. The CDR3 has 14 amino acids. Germline CDR1 and CDR2: MNHNS and SASEGT. Written as DNA, the CDR3 is TGTGCCAGCAGAATTTTACAGCCAAACACTGAAGCTTTCTTT. Encoded protein: CASRILQPNTEAFF.

This chain links TRBV7-2 with TRBJ2-1; tentative D call: TRBD1 (6 bases). The CDR3 loop spans 17 amino acids. V was trimmed by 1 base and J by 0 bases, leaving 13 bases between them. Germline V lookup: CDR1 SGHTA, CDR2 FQGNSA. The CDR3 loop is CASSLVATGSSYNEQFF. The CDR3, as DNA: TGTGCCAGCAGCTTAGTGGCAACAGGGAGCTCCTACAATGAGCAGTTCTTC. Full variable domain (remainder filled in from reference TRBV7-2 and TRBJ2-1): GAGVSQSPSNKVTEKGKDVELRCDPISGHTALYWYRQSLGQGLEFLIYFQGNSAPDKSGLPSDRFSAERTGGSVSTLTIQRTQQEDSAVYLCASSLVATGSSYNEQFFGPGTRLTVL.

The chain carries TRBV29-1 and TRBJ2-7; 9 bases are shared with TRBD1. The CDR3 runs 14 residues. Germline-derived CDR1 and CDR2 are SQVTM and ANQGSEA. V shed 5 bases and J 0 bases; nucleotides not matched to a gene: 5. CDR3 loop: CSVTRDRASYEQYF. The DNA for the CDR3 is TGCAGCGTTACCCGGGACAGGGCCTCCTACGAGCAGTACTTC.

This chain links TRBV18 with TRBJ2-6; D is possibly TRBD1 (6 bases). The germline V gene encodes CDR1 KGHSH and CDR2 LQKENI. Between the trimmed V and J ends, which lost 6 bases and 4 bases, there was a span of 31 bases. The CDR3 covers 21 residues. The CDR3 DNA is TGTGCCAGCTCTACTTTCTGGGTCTCGACAGGCGCTAGGAGGGGGGCCAACGTCCTGACTTTC. It translates to CASSTFWVSTGARRGANVLTF.

Points on this clone: At one boundary the junction diverges from the germline segment, which might be a read error. The rearrangement joins TRBV7-9 to TRBJ2-2, with D perhaps TRBD1 (5 bases). Germline V gene sequence: CDR1 SEHNR, CDR2 FQNEAQ (reference sequence). The CDR3 is 16 residues long. The CDR3 nucleotides are TGTTCCAGCAGCTTTGGGGCCTTAGGGGTCACCGGGGAGCTGTTTTTT. Its protein product is CSSSFGALGVTGELFF.

This chain connects TRBV7-4 to TRBJ1-2; 8 bases agree with TRBD1. The germline V gene has CDR1 SGHVT and CDR2 SQSDAQ. This CDR3 contains 15 residues. V was pared by 1 base and J by 7 bases, with 8 bases of the junction left unmatched. DNA of the CDR3: TGTGCCAGCAGCTTAGGTGGACAGGGAATAGGTGGCTACACCTTC. It translates to CASSLGGQGIGGYTF.

The J gene is TRBJ2-5, the V gene TRBV13; 10 positions match TRBD1. CDR3 size: 14 residues. V lost 5 bases, J lost 7 bases, and 7 bases stayed unmatched. Germline-derived CDR1 and CDR2 are PRHDT and FYEKMQ (reference sequence). The CDR3 loop reads CASSRDRGLGTQYF. CDR3 nucleotides: TGTGCCAGCAGCCGCGACAGGGGGCTAGGGACCCAGTACTTC.

V gene TRBV7-8 combines with J gene TRBJ1-1; 7 bases align to TRBD1. The V segment lost 2 bases and the J segment 1 base; nucleotides outside the gene matches: 7. Germline CDR1 reads SGHVS; CDR2 reads FQNEAQ. CDR3 length equals 16 residues. CDR3 region: CASSLSGQVTNTEAFF. The CDR3 DNA sequence: TGTGCCAGCAGCTTATCAGGACAGGTTACGAACACTGAAGCTTTCTTT. The whole variable domain, filled in from reference TRBV7-8 and TRBJ1-1, reads GAGVSQSPRYKVAKRGQDVALRCDPISGHVSLFWYQQALGQGPEFLTYFQNEAQLDKSGLPSDRFFAERPEGSVSTLKIQRTQQEDSAVYLCASSLSGQVTNTEAFFGQGTRLTVV.

The rearrangement joins TRBV27 to TRBJ2-7; 10 bases align to TRBD2. The V segment lost 5 bases and the J segment 4 bases; nucleotides outside the gene matches: 2. The CDR3 is 13 amino acids. Per the germline V gene, CDR1 is MNHEY and CDR2 is SMNVEV (reference sequence). This CDR3 reads CASSPSGRYEQYF. Written as DNA, the CDR3 is TGTGCCAGCAGTCCTAGCGGGAGATACGAGCAGTACTTC.

This chain connects TRBV27 to TRBJ2-5, with 8 bases that match TRBD2. The V segment lost 5 bases and the J segment 4 bases; nucleotides outside the gene matches: 12. The CDR3 has 16 residues. Germline V gene sequence: CDR1 MNHEY, CDR2 SMNVEV (reference sequence). This CDR3 reads CASSIQFSGMRETQYF. CDR3 DNA sequence: TGTGCCAGCAGTATCCAATTTAGCGGGATGAGAGAGACCCAGTACTTC.

This chain joins TRBV5-4 and TRBJ2-2; 10 bases are shared with TRBD2. Germline CDR1 SGHNT, CDR2 YYREEE (reference sequence). CDR3 size: 17 residues. Germline trimming cut 0 bases from V and 7 bases from J; bases unmatched to any gene: 9. The CDR3 spells CASSLVRTSGADGELFF. The CDR3 nucleotides are TGTGCCAGCAGCTTGGTGAGGACTAGCGGAGCGGACGGGGAGCTGTTTTTT.

The chain is built from TRBV21-1 and TRBJ2-7; TRBD2 is the table's D call and was not checked against the DNA. TRBV21-1 is assigned pseudogene status. The CDR3 is made up of 13 amino acids. For the CDR3, the DNA is TGTGCCAGCAGCCACCTCGGCTCCTACGAGCAGTACTTC. Residues: CASSHLGSYEQYF.

The chain employs TRBV5-1 and TRBJ1-4; no reliable D call. This CDR3 comprises 16 residues. Germline CDR1 is SGHRS and CDR2 is YFSETQ. The V and J ends lost 0 bases and 7 bases respectively, with 16 bases between them. The chain's CDR3 is CASSLGFGTRGEKLFF. CDR3 sequence (DNA): TGCGCCAGCAGCTTGGGGTTTGGCACCCGTGGTGAAAAACTGTTTTTT. Supplemented by reference TRBV5-1 and TRBJ1-4, the full variable domain reads KAGVTQTPRYLIKTRGQQVTLSCSPISGHRSVSWYQQTPGQGLQFLFEYFSETQRNKGNFPGRFSGRQFSNSRSEMNVSTLELGDSALYLCASSLGFGTRGEKLFFGSGTQLSVL.

This clone has a single count. CDR3 amino acids: CASSYNSGALIDGYTF. For the CDR3, the DNA is TGTGCCAGCAGTTACAACTCAGGGGCCCTAATCGATGGCTACACCTTC. V and J are TRBV6-5 and TRBJ1-2, with D perhaps TRBD1 (6 bases). CDR3 length equals 16 residues. The ends were cut back, 2 bases at V and 6 bases at J, with 19 bases in the middle. Germline-derived CDR1 and CDR2 are MNHEY and SVGAGI.

The J gene is TRBJ2-1, the V gene TRBV27, with 10 bases identical to TRBD1. Unmatched junction bases numbered 5, after V lost 5 bases and J lost 7 bases. The CDR3 sequence is 14 residues long. The germline CDR1 and CDR2 sequences are MNHEY and SMNVEV (reference sequence). In DNA, the CDR3 is TGTGCCAGCAGTCCCGACAGGGGGCTTAATGAGCAGTTCTTC. The encoded protein is CASSPDRGLNEQFF.

J is TRBJ2-5 and V is TRBV5-1; 10 bases match TRBD1. Germline-derived CDR1 and CDR2 are SGHRS and YFSETQ. With 4 bases clipped from V and 5 bases from J, the junction kept 23 bases outside the gene matches. CDR3 size: 20 residues. The CDR3 reads CASSPRDRGLSGGRRETQYF. The CDR3 bases are TGCGCCAGCAGCCCCCGGGACAGGGGATTGAGTGGGGGGCGGCGGGAGACCCAGTACTTC.

The chain recombines TRBV6-1 with TRBJ1-1, with 7 bases matching TRBD1. The CDR3 spans 15 residues. Trimming cost V 4 bases and J 3 bases; bases outside gene matches: 8. Germline-derived CDR1 and CDR2 are MNHNS and SASEGT. CDR3: CASSAYRGMDTEAFF. As DNA, the CDR3 is TGTGCCAGCAGTGCCTACAGGGGTATGGACACTGAAGCTTTCTTT.

This chain uses TRBV29-1 with TRBJ2-3, with 7 bases identical to TRBD2. Germline CDR1 is SQVTM and CDR2 is ANQGSEA. V shed 7 bases, J shed 4 bases, and the junction held 11 bases outside the gene matches. CDR3 length: 14 amino acids. The CDR3 here is CSATGGDYPDTQYF. CDR3 coding DNA: TGCAGCGCAACGGGGGGAGATTACCCAGATACGCAGTATTTT.

The chain uses TRBV6-6 and TRBJ2-5; TRBD2 might be the D (6 bases). There are 14 residues in the CDR3. CDR1 is MNHNY, CDR2 SVGAGI, per germline (reference sequence). Trimming took 0 bases from V and 4 from J, leaving 9 bases between them. In nucleotides, the CDR3 is TGTGCCAGCAGTTACTCGGCGGGGTCAGAGACCCAGTACTTC. Translation: CASSYSAGSETQYF.

The rearrangement joins TRBV7-6 to TRBJ2-5; perhaps TRBD2 as D (6 bases). V lost 1 base and J lost 5, with 14 bases in between. This CDR3 has 15 residues. In germline, CDR1 is SGHVS, CDR2 FNYEAQ. CDR3 bases: TGTGCCAGCAGCTTAGGGGCGGGACCCGTGGAGACCCAGTACTTC. Translation gives CASSLGAGPVETQYF.

The rearrangement links TRBV27 to TRBJ1-1, with no clear D. CDR3 length equals 14 residues. CDR1 MNHEY and CDR2 SMNVEV come from the germline V gene (reference sequence). Trimming took 4 bases from V and 5 from J, leaving 14 bases between them. CDR3 region: CASSSTRPGTEAFF. The CDR3 bases are TGTGCCAGCAGTTCTACCCGTCCGGGGACTGAAGCTTTCTTT.

To note about this clone: Because the CDR3's place on the DNA is in doubt, the DNA is left out and the CDR3 is given as listed by TCRdb. The chain has TRBV21-1 and TRBJ2-7; the DNA was not used to check the table's D call, TRBD2. TRBV21-1 is classified as a pseudogene. Including both end residues, the CDR3 is 18 amino acids long. This CDR3 is CASSKVRRFGTGSYEQYF.